The 24 T cell receptor beta chains presented below share a single source sample, sequenced in a study of cytomegalovirus exposure and HLA in healthy donors. 60 Vbeta and 13 Jbeta primers were used in PCR. Only in-frame clones appear in the TCRdb table, and some are missing; sequencing was by immunoSEQ multiplex PCR. The sample has approximately 120,000 clones, under 20% seen once. The sequencing input was PBMCs. The receptors derive from a female donor in good health and CMV-seropositive.

In its sample, this clone was seen a few times. The chain uses TRBV7-2 and TRBJ2-3; D gene unclear. CDR1 and CDR2 (germline): SGHTA, FQGNSA. V was pared by 1 base and J by 4 bases, with 3 bases between. The CDR3 sequence is 12 residues long. The CDR3 DNA reads TGTGCCAGCAGCTTAGGGCCAGATACGCAGTATTTT. It codes for CASSLGPDTQYF.

The chain links TRBV18 to TRBJ1-5; 7 bases agree with TRBD1. In germline, CDR1 is KGHSH, CDR2 LQKENI. Unmatched junction bases numbered 3, after V lost 3 bases and J lost 1 base. CDR3 length: 15 residues. The CDR3 spells CASSPSTGSNQPQHF. For the CDR3, the DNA is TGTGCCAGCTCACCCTCGACAGGGAGCAATCAGCCCCAGCATTTT.

This chain uses TRBV4-2 with TRBJ2-7; 11 nucleotides align to TRBD1. This CDR3 spans 19 amino acids. V was pared by 2 bases and J by 2 bases, with 14 bases of the junction left unmatched. From germline, CDR1 is LGHNA and CDR2 YNFKEQ. This CDR3 is CASSQRLGGQGAETYEQYF. The CDR3 coding sequence is TGTGCCAGCAGCCAACGCCTGGGCGGACAGGGGGCCGAGACCTACGAGCAGTACTTC.

The sample holds a few counts of this clone. The J gene is TRBJ1-2, the V gene TRBV5-1, with TRBD1 matching 9 bases. With V trimmed by 0 bases and J by 5 bases, 5 bases remained unmatched. Germline lookup yields CDR1 SGHRS and CDR2 YFSETQ. CDR3 length: 15 residues. CDR3 amino acids: CASSLGTGGRYGYTF. CDR3 nucleotide sequence: TGCGCCAGCAGCTTGGGTACAGGGGGCAGGTATGGCTACACCTTC.

This clone has a handful of counts. The chain carries TRBV13 and TRBJ2-1; D may be TRBD2 (6 bases). Germline V gene data show CDR1 as PRHDT and CDR2 as FYEKMQ (reference sequence). There are 13 residues in the CDR3. V was shortened by 8 bases and J by 6 bases, with 14 bases between the two germline ends. CDR3 sequence reads: CASLGGVSNEQFF. CDR3 in DNA: TGTGCCAGCCTGGGGGGAGTCAGCAATGAGCAGTTCTTC. Full variable domain (missing parts from reference TRBV13 and TRBJ2-1): AAGVIQSPRHLIKEKRETATLKCYPIPRHDTVYWYQQGPGQDPQFLISFYEKMQSDKGSIPDRFSAQQFSDYHSELNMSSLELGDSALYFCASLGGVSNEQFFGPGTRLTVL.

The gene calls are TRBV30 and TRBJ1-2; maybe TRBD1 (6 bases). V was pared by 5 bases and J by 8 bases, with 15 bases between. The CDR3 length is 12 residues. The germline V gene encodes CDR1 GTSNPN and CDR2 SVGIG (reference sequence). Here the CDR3 reads CAWAGGAEGYTF. DNA for the CDR3: TGTGCCTGGGCTGGGGGGGCGGAGGGCTACACCTTC.

Only a few counts were recorded for this clone. The chain carries TRBV10-2 and TRBJ2-5; 7 bases are a match to TRBD2. The CDR3 consists of 16 residues. V lost 3 bases to trimming and J lost 4 bases; unmatched junction nucleotides: 11. Germline loops: CDR1 WSHSY, CDR2 SAAADI. CDR3 amino acids: CASSDGGGRGPETQYF. CDR3 nucleotide sequence: TGCGCCAGCAGTGACGGTGGGGGGAGGGGTCCAGAGACCCAGTACTTC.

This clone has just a few counts. This CDR3 reads CASSPQGPSGIYYEQYF. Here the CDR3 DNA reads TGTGCCAGCAGTCCCCAGGGTCCAAGCGGGATTTATTACGAGCAGTACTTC. The V call is TRBV27, the J call TRBJ2-7; the match to TRBD2 covers 7 bases. The CDR3 length is 17 residues. V dropped 5 bases and J dropped 4; count of bases not matched to a gene: 17. CDR1 and CDR2 (germline): MNHEY, SMNVEV (reference sequence).

This clone has only a few counts. V gene TRBV7-6 combines with J gene TRBJ2-1; TRBD2 agrees at 13 bases. Trimming removed 4 bases from V and 7 bases from J; junction bases left unmatched: 16. This CDR3 is built from 19 residues. The V gene's germline CDR1 is SGHVS and CDR2 FNYEAQ. CDR3 loop: CASSSTLTLLAGGGNEQFF. CDR3 nucleotide sequence: TGTGCCAGCAGCTCCACCCTAACGCTACTAGCGGGAGGGGGAAATGAGCAGTTCTTC.

This clone was counted only a few times. This chain links TRBV6-5 with TRBJ1-2; perhaps TRBD1 as D (6 bases). The length of the CDR3 is 15 residues. V shed 0 bases and J shed 4 bases, with 12 bases lying between them. CDR1 is MNHEY, CDR2 SVGAGI, per germline. CDR3 DNA sequence: TGTGCCAGCAGTTACTCGACAGGAAGAGGCTATGGCTACACCTTC. This sequence encodes CASSYSTGRGYGYTF.

The chain couples TRBV19 to TRBJ1-3; the D gene is possibly TRBD1 (5 bases). CDR3 length: 19 residues. The germline V gene encodes CDR1 LNHDA and CDR2 SQIVND (reference sequence). V lost 7 bases and J lost 0, with 25 bases in between. The CDR3 is CASTPLGGTHITSGNTIYF. Written as DNA, the CDR3 is TGTGCCAGTACCCCCTTGGGGGGTACGCATATTACCTCTGGAAACACCATATATTTT.

This clone has just a few counts. The genes are TRBV6-5 and TRBJ1-6, with D possibly being TRBD1 (6 bases). Trimming removed 2 bases from V and 10 bases from J, with 12 bases in between. Per the germline V gene, CDR1 is MNHEY and CDR2 is SVGAGI. The CDR3 spans 14 residues. CDR3 nucleotide sequence: TGTGCCAGCAGTTACAGAGCAGGGGACTCACCCCTCCACTTT. Translated, it gives CASSYRAGDSPLHF.

The CDR3 DNA reads TGTGCCAGCAGCCCAGGGACTAGCGCCTCCTACGAGCAGTACTTC. Translating gives CASSPGTSASYEQYF. The V gene is TRBV7-9, the J gene TRBJ2-7; 10 bases align to TRBD2. The CDR3 runs to 15 residues. In germline, CDR1 is SEHNR, CDR2 FQNEAQ (reference sequence). After removal of 5 bases from V and 0 bases from J, the junction contained 4 bases not matched to a gene.

This chain joins TRBV19 and TRBJ1-5, with a weak D call TRBD1 (6 bases). V was shortened by 6 bases and J by 2 bases, with 11 bases between the two germline ends. This CDR3 is built from 14 residues. The germline CDR1 and CDR2 sequences are LNHDA and SQIVND (reference sequence). CDR3 nucleotides: TGTGCCAGTAGGGACTGGACAGGCAATCAGCCCCAGCATTTT. This sequence encodes CASRDWTGNQPQHF.

This clone has only a few counts. The genes are TRBV29-1 and TRBJ2-7, with TRBD1 identical over 7 bases. The V gene end was trimmed by 7 bases and the J gene end by 3 bases; junction bases not matched to a gene: 6. Looked up from germline, CDR1 is SQVTM and CDR2 is ANQGSEA. There are 12 residues in the CDR3. The CDR3 sequence is CSGARDSYEQYF. The CDR3 nucleotides read TGCAGCGGTGCAAGGGACAGCTACGAGCAGTACTTC.

The chain carries TRBV28 and TRBJ2-7; D call uncertain. CDR1 and CDR2 from the germline V gene are MDHEN and SYDVKM. The V and J ends lost 8 bases and 1 base respectively, with 9 bases between them. The CDR3 length is 12 residues. CDR3 amino acids: CASGGRSYEQYF. The CDR3 nucleotides read TGTGCCAGCGGTGGCCGATCCTACGAGCAGTACTTC.

This clone was picked up a small number of times. The chain has TRBV4-3 and TRBJ1-2; D perhaps matches TRBD1 (5 bases). The V end lost 0 bases, the J end lost 7 bases, and 9 bases lay between the germline ends. Germline V gene data show CDR1 as LGHNA and CDR2 as YSLEER. This CDR3 has 13 amino acids. The CDR3 spells CASSQDREGGYTF. The CDR3, as DNA: TGCGCCAGCAGCCAAGACAGGGAGGGTGGCTACACCTTC.

This clone was recorded a few times. V usage is TRBV27 and J usage is TRBJ2-7, with 7 bases fitting TRBD2. The CDR3 runs 14 residues. V was clipped by 4 bases and J by 1 base; unmatched bases: 4. Germline V lookup: CDR1 MNHEY, CDR2 SMNVEV (reference sequence). Here the CDR3 DNA reads TGTGCCAGCAGTTGGGGGGGACCTTCCTACGAGCAGTACTTC. Its translation: CASSWGGPSYEQYF.

The chain has TRBV18 and TRBJ2-7; 7 nucleotides match TRBD1. CDR3 size: 14 residues. The trim removed 4 bases at V and 5 bases at J, leaving 8 bases unmatched. Germline V CDR1 and CDR2: KGHSH, LQKENI. The DNA for the CDR3 is TGTGCCAGCTCACGGGTAGGGGGCTACAACGAGCAGTACTTC. This sequence encodes CASSRVGGYNEQYF.

The rearrangement uses TRBV4-1 and TRBJ2-7; TRBD2 aligns across 7 bases. Germline lookup yields CDR1 MGHRA and CDR2 YSYEKL. Trimming at V came to 5 bases and at J to 3 bases, leaving 13 bases not matched to a gene. The CDR3 covers 16 residues. CDR3 nucleotide sequence: TGCGCCAGCAGCGCGTCTCCGGGAGGCGGGAGCTACGAGCAGTACTTC. It yields the protein CASSASPGGGSYEQYF.

Only a few counts were recorded for this clone. J is TRBJ1-4 and V is TRBV7-8, with D uncertain. This CDR3 is built from 12 residues. Per the germline V gene, CDR1 is SGHVS and CDR2 is FQNEAQ. V gave up 5 bases and J gave up 8 bases, with 9 bases separating them. The CDR3 DNA reads as TGTGCCAGCAGCGCTAAGGAGGAAAAACTGTTTTTT. It codes for CASSAKEEKLFF.

The CDR3 protein is CASSYSPQTGGRRAFF. CDR3 nucleotides: TGTGCCAGCAGTTACTCCCCACAGACAGGGGGCCGGCGTGCTTTCTTT. J is TRBJ1-1 and V is TRBV6-5; 10 nucleotides agree with TRBD1. Germline CDR1 MNHEY, CDR2 SVGAGI. CDR3 length: 16 amino acids. Trimming at V came to 0 bases and at J to 11 bases, leaving 12 bases not matched to a gene.

This clone was detected only a few times. The genes are TRBV4-1 and TRBJ2-7, with a possible D match to TRBD2 (5 bases). Germline assignment: CDR1 MGHRA and CDR2 YSYEKL. The CDR3 spans 13 residues. Trimming shortened V by 4 bases and J by 6 bases, and 13 bases separated the two germline ends. The CDR3 DNA sequence: TGCGCCAGCAGCCGTCGGGGTTATAGCGAGCAGTACTTC. Amino acid sequence: CASSRRGYSEQYF.

This clone occurred a few times. This sequence joins TRBV30 and TRBJ2-3, with 7 bases lining up with TRBD1. Losses at the gene ends were 1 base for V and 6 bases for J; bases not matched to a gene: 16. Germline V gene data show CDR1 as GTSNPN and CDR2 as SVGIG (reference sequence). This CDR3 is 17 amino acids long. The CDR3: CAWSAYSQQGPTDTQYF. The CDR3 DNA sequence: TGTGCCTGGAGTGCATATTCGCAACAGGGGCCAACGGATACGCAGTATTTT.